This TCR beta chain was captured in a study of T cell responses to AZD1222 COVID-19 vaccine (dated by TCRdb to the early 2020s). About the full investigation: TCR sequencing covered some 240 trial participants: some 210 given two doses of AZD1222 and some 25 given two doses of MenACWY control vaccine. Trial participants were enrolled into age subgroups of 18-55, 56-69 and 70-plus years, which contained approximately 150, 28 and 58 TCR-sequenced participants, respectively. The full study reports these points: After two AZD1222 doses, spike-specific TCR breadth and depth were significantly higher than at day 0 and than in MenACWY recipients. In the small 56-69-year group, the increase in depth fell short of significance, most likely because of low power. Because no day 14 peak-response samples were available, repertoires were characterized only after the peak T cell response. Most participants were white British and females outnumbered males, and the authors suggested that clonal diversity may have been underestimated. Vaccine-associated CD4 TCRs spanned the whole spike protein, with dominant responses in regions 160-218 and 743-854. Reportedly, close to half of the unique spike-specific TCRs recognized epitopes lying outside the regions that are mutated in the B.1.351 and B.1.1.7 variants. Only a handful of AZD1222 recipients were SARS-CoV-2 seropositive at baseline, limiting conclusions about previously exposed vaccinees.

This clone was recorded only once. What this receptor recognizes is not known. No qualities accompany the bases; no much larger clone lies one base away. The time point label, as the study defines it: about 28 days (+/-7) after the second vaccine dose. AZD1222 recipients with second doses at about 4 weeks or about 12 weeks were pooled, because spike-specific TCR depth and breadth did not differ between schedules. Vaccinee samples were obtained from the UK trials COV001 and COV002, which included a single-blind randomized controlled phase 2/3 trial of AZD1222 (ChAdOx1 nCoV-19) in healthy adults. Trial participant PBMC samples were collected at day 0 and day 28 after the second dose for TCRbeta chain sequencing. Spanning cysteine to phenylalanine, the CDR3 consists of 13 amino acids. The DNA shown is the 39-base CDR3, in frame from base 1. At the junction V is shortened by 6 bases and J by 5 bases; bases outside the gene matches: 5. The germline V gene gives CDR1 as SNHLY and CDR2 as FYNNEI.

The CDR3 regions of human TCRbeta chains were subjected to immunosequencing. Per the authors' processing: TCRs in the repertoires were compared against a reference library of SARS-CoV-2-specific TCRs that had been generated with the MIRA antigen-specificity platform. Breadth was defined as the fraction of unique TCRs that were SARS-CoV-2-associated. Depth was defined as the fraction of total T cells that were SARS-CoV-2-associated. Using the MIRA data, every spike-specific TCR was mapped to the spike region that the TCR reacted to and assigned to either a CD4 or a CD8 class. Log10-transformed breadth and depth values were compared by one-way ANOVA with Sidak's multiple comparisons tests. TCRdb carries this immuneACCESS record with in-frame sequences only. Its versions omit some clonotypes, under half of them owing to an unresolved V gene in the studies checked, with the rest unexplained. The V and J calls and the clone size are those of that table, but D and trimming were determined from the DNA. For this sample the table gives 150,000 to 200,000 clones, of which approximately 94% were detected only once. The ten largest clones take up about 1.5% of the sample.

The sample was peripheral blood, taken 28 days after the second AZD1222 dose. This receptor was obtained from an adult who received the AZD1222 COVID-19 vaccine. The chain is made from TRBV2 and TRBJ2-7; 9 nucleotides in the junction match TRBD1. The DNA sequence reads TGTGCCAGCAGGGGACGGACAGGGGACGAGCAGTACTTC. Its protein product is CASRGRTGDEQYF.